One sample yielded the 21 T cell receptor beta chains listed below, sequenced in a study of shared clonotypes between healthy human individuals. Method: immunoSEQ multiplex PCR; TCRdb's copy keeps in-frame clones and lacks some. This table has 2 million to 2.5 million clones, roughly 92% appearing once. The sample comprised naive CD4+ T cells from PBMCs. Regarding subset: CD45RA+ positively selected. Every receptor here comes from a young man in good health. Some clones in this sample may be carry-over from other donors' samples.

The rearrangement uses TRBV27 and TRBJ2-5; D ambiguous. V shed 7 bases and J shed 4 bases, with 22 bases lying between them. The CDR3 extends over 16 amino acids. CDR1 and CDR2 from the germline V gene are MNHEY and SMNVEV (reference sequence). In DNA, the CDR3 is TGTGCCAGCACCCTTGTCCCCCGCAGGCCCCTAGAGACCCAGTACTTC. It is translated as CASTLVPRRPLETQYF.

The chain links TRBV19 to TRBJ1-5, with 7 bases lining up with TRBD1. The J segment lost 6 bases and the V segment lost 6 bases, leaving 11 bases of the junction unmatched. This CDR3 comprises 15 residues. Germline loops: CDR1 LNHDA, CDR2 SQIVND (reference sequence). The CDR3 here is CASRSLGRGSQPQHF. The CDR3 bases are TGTGCCAGTAGATCCTTAGGCAGGGGGAGTCAGCCCCAGCATTTT.

J is TRBJ2-1 and V is TRBV7-2; 9 bases agree with TRBD2. The junction had 11 bases not matched to a gene; V was cut back by 4 bases and J by 7 bases. The CDR3 is made up of 16 amino acids. Germline loops: CDR1 SGHTA, CDR2 FQGNSA. CDR3 sequence (DNA): TGTGCCAGCAGCTCGTCACTAGCGGGCGTTCGGAATGAGCAGTTCTTC. Translation: CASSSSLAGVRNEQFF.

This clone was seen just once. This chain links TRBV13 with TRBJ2-7; weak D call: TRBD2 (5 bases). CDR3 length equals 14 residues. Germline CDR1 reads PRHDT; CDR2 reads FYEKMQ (reference sequence). Trimming shortened V by 3 bases and J by 1 base, and 10 bases separated the two germline ends. The CDR3 spells CASSFGGSSYEQYF. CDR3 sequence (DNA): TGTGCCAGCAGCTTCGGCGGGTCATCCTACGAGCAGTACTTC.

The chain carries TRBV7-9 and TRBJ2-2, with D possibly called TRBD1 or TRBD2 (6 bases each). CDR1 and CDR2 from the germline V gene are SEHNR and FQNEAQ (reference sequence). The CDR3 runs 15 residues. Deletions cut 8 bases from V and 2 bases from J, with 15 bases between. In DNA form, the CDR3 reads TGTGCCAGCCGCTGGGGGGCGGCAAACACCGGGGAGCTGTTTTTT. It codes for CASRWGAANTGELFF.

The CDR3 loop is CASSFVQGARGGELFF. The CDR3 DNA reads as TGTGCCAGCAGCTTCGTACAGGGGGCGCGAGGCGGGGAGCTGTTTTTT. The chain uses TRBV7-9 and TRBJ2-2; 9 bases match TRBD1. There are 16 residues in the CDR3. The J segment lost 7 bases and the V segment lost 3 bases, leaving 9 bases of the junction unmatched. Germline V gene data show CDR1 as SEHNR and CDR2 as FQNEAQ (reference sequence).

The chain employs TRBV5-1 and TRBJ2-7, with 7 nucleotides matching TRBD2. Germline V gene data show CDR1 as SGHRS and CDR2 as YFSETQ. The CDR3 totals 18 residues. V lost 4 bases and J lost 0; bases outside the gene matches: 16. The CDR3 sequence: CASSLHPGDGGTSYEQYF. CDR3 coding DNA: TGCGCCAGCAGCCTCCATCCCGGGGACGGGGGGACCTCCTACGAGCAGTACTTC.

The chain links TRBV6-5 to TRBJ2-5, with 8 bases identical to TRBD1. This CDR3 is built from 15 residues. In germline, CDR1 is MNHEY, CDR2 SVGAGI. Trimming cost V 4 bases and J 7 bases; bases outside gene matches: 11. CDR3 sequence reads: CASSSSGGLLRTQYF. CDR3 sequence (DNA): TGTGCCAGCAGTTCATCAGGGGGCCTTCTGAGGACCCAGTACTTC.

V and J are TRBV7-9 and TRBJ2-1, with 8 positions matching TRBD1. Germline-derived CDR1 and CDR2 are SEHNR and FQNEAQ (reference sequence). The CDR3 is 16 residues long. V dropped 5 bases and J dropped 6; count of bases not matched to a gene: 12. The CDR3 region is CASSPGTGGIVNEQFF. DNA for the CDR3: TGTGCCAGCAGCCCGGGGACAGGCGGTATAGTCAATGAGCAGTTCTTC. The whole variable domain, remainder taken from reference TRBV7-9 and TRBJ2-1, is DTGVSQNPRHKITKRGQNVTFRCDPISEHNRLYWYRQTLGQGPEFLTYFQNEAQLEKSRLLSDRFSAERPKGSFSTLEIQRTEQGDSAMYLCASSPGTGGIVNEQFFGPGTRLTVL.

The chain is built from TRBV11-2 and TRBJ2-1; D is unclear. The CDR3 spans 14 residues. The germline V and J ends were trimmed by 5 bases and 7 bases, with 15 bases remaining between them. Germline V gives CDR1 SGHAT, CDR2 FQNNGV. This chain's CDR3 is CASSPYLGGNEQFF. The CDR3 coding sequence is TGTGCCAGCAGCCCGTATCTGGGCGGTAATGAGCAGTTCTTC.

The chain combines TRBV7-8 with TRBJ2-5; D tentatively fits TRBD1 or TRBD2 (5 bases each). V was trimmed by 5 bases and J by 0 bases, leaving 10 bases between them. The germline gives CDR1 SGHVS, CDR2 FQNEAQ. The CDR3 loop spans 14 amino acids. CDR3 region: CASSLRDHQETQYF. The CDR3 DNA sequence: TGTGCCAGCAGCCTCCGGGACCACCAAGAGACCCAGTACTTC.

The V call is TRBV4-1, the J call TRBJ2-5, with 8 positions matching TRBD2. V lost 4 bases and J lost 5; bases outside the gene matches: 12. The CDR3 is 16 amino acids. Germline V gives CDR1 MGHRA, CDR2 YSYEKL. In DNA, the CDR3 is TGCGCCAGCAGCCCGGAGGTAGCGGGGATTGCGGAGACCCAGTACTTC. Translating gives CASSPEVAGIAETQYF.

The chain joins TRBV2 to TRBJ2-7; the match to TRBD2 covers 14 bases. V lost 7 bases to trimming and J lost 13 bases; unmatched junction nucleotides: 12. The germline V gene has CDR1 SNHLY and CDR2 FYNNEI. The length of the CDR3 is 14 residues. CDR3 amino acids: CASTPGTSGSPFYF. For the CDR3, the DNA is TGTGCCAGCACCCCAGGGACTAGCGGGAGCCCATTCTACTTC.

The chain joins TRBV7-7 to TRBJ2-5; D perhaps matches TRBD2 (6 bases). Germline CDR1 reads SSHAT; CDR2 reads FNYEAQ (reference sequence). The ends were cut back, 4 bases at V and 5 bases at J, with 17 bases in the middle. This CDR3 has 15 amino acids. The CDR3 sequence: CASSSGLPPGETQYF. CDR3 DNA: TGTGCCAGCAGCTCAGGACTACCCCCTGGGGAGACCCAGTACTTC. The full variable domain, in which reference TRBV7-7 and TRBJ2-5 provide the parts outside the CDR3, is GAGVSQSPRYKVTKRGQDVTLRCDPISSHATLYWYQQALGQGPEFLTYFNYEAQPDKSGLPSDRFSAERPEGSISTLTIQRTEQRDSAMYRCASSSGLPPGETQYFGPGTRLLVL.

CDR3 in amino acids: CASSLFASGNNNEQFF. The CDR3, as DNA: TGTGCCAGCAGTTTATTCGCTAGCGGGAATAACAATGAGCAGTTCTTC. This rearrangement joins TRBV27 to TRBJ2-1; 9 positions agree with TRBD2. CDR1 and CDR2 (germline): MNHEY, SMNVEV (reference sequence). V was clipped by 1 base and J by 5 bases; unmatched bases: 6. The CDR3 is 16 amino acids.

This clone was detected a few times. The chain uses TRBV6-1 and TRBJ1-5; D call uncertain. The germline V gene encodes CDR1 MNHNS and CDR2 SASEGT. The CDR3 consists of 13 residues. Trimming took 5 bases from V and 5 from J, leaving 10 bases between them. The DNA of the CDR3 is TGTGCCAGCAGTTTATCCTCGTATCAGCCCCAGCATTTT. As protein: CASSLSSYQPQHF.

The chain combines TRBV30 with TRBJ1-4; unclear D gene. The CDR3 runs 13 residues. Looked up from germline, CDR1 is GTSNPN and CDR2 is SVGIG (reference sequence). Trimming took off 4 bases at V and 2 bases at J, with 8 bases between the two ends. The CDR3 DNA follows: TGTGCCTGGAACCGCGGGACTAATGAAAAACTGTTTTTT. Protein: CAWNRGTNEKLFF.

The chain combines TRBV5-1 with TRBJ1-5; D gene unclear. The CDR3 is 16 amino acids. Germline CDR1 and CDR2: SGHRS and YFSETQ. With 0 bases removed from V and 0 bases from J, the gap between germline ends came to 10 bases. DNA of the CDR3: TGCGCCAGCAGCTTGGAATACAGTCCTAGCAATCAGCCCCAGCATTTT. This translates into CASSLEYSPSNQPQHF.

In its sample, this clone was seen a few times. J is TRBJ1-1 and V is TRBV30; D not resolved. Trimming removed 5 bases at V and 5 bases at J, with 15 bases between. The CDR3 consists of 13 residues. Germline loops: CDR1 GTSNPN, CDR2 SVGIG (reference sequence). The CDR3 DNA reads as TGTGCCTGGTACCGGACCCGGCAAACTGAAGCTTTCTTT. This encodes CAWYRTRQTEAFF.

V and J are TRBV5-4 and TRBJ1-2; D is ambiguous. This CDR3 has 14 residues. CDR1 SGHNT and CDR2 YYREEE come from the germline V gene (reference sequence). The V end was cut by 1 base, the J end by 3 bases, with 10 bases between. DNA for the CDR3: TGTGCCAGCAGCTTGAACGGAAGGGACTATGGCTACACCTTC. As protein: CASSLNGRDYGYTF.

The V call is TRBV21-1, the J call TRBJ2-7; TRBD2, as called in the table, went unchecked against the DNA. TRBV21-1 counts as a pseudogene. This CDR3 region has 15 residues. The CDR3, as DNA: TGTGCCAGCAGCAAACGCGTAGGGTCCGGGGGCGAGCAGTACTTC. This encodes CASSKRVGSGGEQYF.